What follows describes a single T cell receptor (beta chain). This record comes from a study of T cells of healthy individuals. TCRdb independently ran MiXCR on the 5' RACE reads; one entry per CDR3 protein. The data show around 80,000 distinct CDR3 sequences, with approximately 5.4% seen just once and 6.5% to 8% held by the top ten. Per the germline V gene, CDR1 is GTSNPN and CDR2 is SVGIG (reference sequence). V dropped 0 bases and J dropped 9 bases, with 15 bases sitting between them. The CDR3 length is 14 residues. This sequence was found in a female donor in good health. The genes are TRBV30 and TRBJ1-5, with D uncertain. DNA for the CDR3: TGTGCCTGGAGTGTAAACTCCTTCGGGTGGCCCCAGCATTTT. Protein product: CAWSVNSFGWPQHF.